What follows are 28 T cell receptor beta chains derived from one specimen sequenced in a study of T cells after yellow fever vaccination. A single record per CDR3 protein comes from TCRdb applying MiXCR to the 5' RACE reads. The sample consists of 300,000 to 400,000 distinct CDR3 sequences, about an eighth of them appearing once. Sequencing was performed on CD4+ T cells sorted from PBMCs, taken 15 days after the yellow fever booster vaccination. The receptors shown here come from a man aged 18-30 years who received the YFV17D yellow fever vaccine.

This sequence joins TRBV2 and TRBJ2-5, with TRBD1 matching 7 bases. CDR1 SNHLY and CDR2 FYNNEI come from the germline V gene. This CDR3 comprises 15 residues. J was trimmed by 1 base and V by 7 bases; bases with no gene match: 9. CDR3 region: CASTYTGTAQETQYF. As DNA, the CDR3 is TGTGCCAGCACTTACACCGGGACAGCCCAAGAGACCCAGTACTTC.

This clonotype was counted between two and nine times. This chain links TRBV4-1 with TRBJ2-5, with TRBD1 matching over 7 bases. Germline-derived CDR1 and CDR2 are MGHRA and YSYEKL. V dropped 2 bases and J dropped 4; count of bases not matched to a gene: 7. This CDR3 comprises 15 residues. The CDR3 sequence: CASSQPDRDRETQYF. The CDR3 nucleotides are TGCGCCAGCAGCCAACCGGACCGGGACAGAGAGACCCAGTACTTC.

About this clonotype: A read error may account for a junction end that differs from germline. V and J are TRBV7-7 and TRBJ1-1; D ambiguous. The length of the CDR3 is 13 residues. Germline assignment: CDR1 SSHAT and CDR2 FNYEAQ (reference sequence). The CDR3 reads CASSLNKNTEAFF. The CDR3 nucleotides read TGTGCTAGCAGCTTAAACAAGAACACTGAAGCTTTCTTT.

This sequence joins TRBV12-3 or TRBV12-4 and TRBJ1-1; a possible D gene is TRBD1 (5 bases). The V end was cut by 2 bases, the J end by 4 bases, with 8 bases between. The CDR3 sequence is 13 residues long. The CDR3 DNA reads TGTGCCAGCAGTTTAATCAGGGCCACTGAAGCTTTCTTT. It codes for CASSLIRATEAFF.

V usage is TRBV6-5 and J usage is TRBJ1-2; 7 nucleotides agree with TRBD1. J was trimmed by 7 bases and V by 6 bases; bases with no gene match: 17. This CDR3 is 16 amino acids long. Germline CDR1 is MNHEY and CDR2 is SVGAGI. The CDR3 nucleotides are TGTGCCAGCAGGAGGGGGGACAGTCGGGACTTAATTGGCTACACCTTC. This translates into CASRRGDSRDLIGYTF.

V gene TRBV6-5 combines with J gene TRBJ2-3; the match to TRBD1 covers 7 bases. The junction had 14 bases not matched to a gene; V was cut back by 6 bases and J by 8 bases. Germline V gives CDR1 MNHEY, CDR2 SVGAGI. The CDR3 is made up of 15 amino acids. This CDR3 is CASSPDRVDPGTQYF. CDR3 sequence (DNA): TGTGCCAGCAGCCCCGACAGGGTCGACCCTGGTACGCAGTATTTT.

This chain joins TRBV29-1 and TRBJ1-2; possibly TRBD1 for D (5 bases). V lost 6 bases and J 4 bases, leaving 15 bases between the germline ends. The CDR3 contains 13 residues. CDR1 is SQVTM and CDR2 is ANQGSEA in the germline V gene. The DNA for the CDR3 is TGCAGCGTCGCAACCGGGACCTTCTATGGCTACACCTTC. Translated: CSVATGTFYGYTF.

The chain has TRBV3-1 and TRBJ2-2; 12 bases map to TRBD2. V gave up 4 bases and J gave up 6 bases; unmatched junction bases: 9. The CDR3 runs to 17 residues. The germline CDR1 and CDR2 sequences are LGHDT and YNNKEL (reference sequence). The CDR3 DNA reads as TGTGCCAGCAGCCGGAACGGACTAGCGGGGTTTGCCGGGGAGCTGTTTTTT. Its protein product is CASSRNGLAGFAGELFF.

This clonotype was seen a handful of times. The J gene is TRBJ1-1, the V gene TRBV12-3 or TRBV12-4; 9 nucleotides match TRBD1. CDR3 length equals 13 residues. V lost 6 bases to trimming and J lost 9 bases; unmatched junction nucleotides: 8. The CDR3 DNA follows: TGTGCCAGCAGGTCTACAGGGGGCGCCCAAGCTTTCTTT. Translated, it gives CASRSTGGAQAFF.

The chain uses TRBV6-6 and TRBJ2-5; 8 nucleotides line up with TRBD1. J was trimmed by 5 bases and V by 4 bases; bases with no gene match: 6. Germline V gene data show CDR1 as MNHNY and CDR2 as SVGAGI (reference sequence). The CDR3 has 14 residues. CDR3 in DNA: TGTGCCAGCAGTTCCAGGACAGGGTCGGAGACCCAGTACTTC. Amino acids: CASSSRTGSETQYF.

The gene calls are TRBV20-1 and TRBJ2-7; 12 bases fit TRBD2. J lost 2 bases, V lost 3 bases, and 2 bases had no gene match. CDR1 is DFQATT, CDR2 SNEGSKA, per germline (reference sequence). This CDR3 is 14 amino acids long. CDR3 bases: TGCAGTGCTAGTCCTAGCGGGGGGGCCTACGAGCAGTACTTC. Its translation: CSASPSGGAYEQYF.

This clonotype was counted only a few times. CDR3 sequence reads: CASSQDSRPGQGLDEQYV. In DNA, the CDR3 is TGTGCCAGCAGCCAAGATTCTCGACCGGGACAGGGACTGGACGAGCAGTACGTC. The chain couples TRBV14 to TRBJ2-7; 9 bases agree with TRBD1. Germline loops: CDR1 SGHDN, CDR2 FVKESK. After removal of 0 bases from V and 5 bases from J, the junction contained 14 bases not matched to a gene. CDR3 length: 18 amino acids.

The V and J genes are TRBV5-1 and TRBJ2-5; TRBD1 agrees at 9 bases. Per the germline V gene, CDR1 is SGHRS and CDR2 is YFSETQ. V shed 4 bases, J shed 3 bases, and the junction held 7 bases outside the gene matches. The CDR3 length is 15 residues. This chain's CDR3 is CASSRGTGLEETQYF. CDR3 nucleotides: TGCGCCAGCAGCCGAGGGACAGGGTTAGAAGAGACCCAGTACTTC. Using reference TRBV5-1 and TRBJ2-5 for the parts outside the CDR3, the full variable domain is KAGVTQTPRYLIKTRGQQVTLSCSPISGHRSVSWYQQTPGQGLQFLFEYFSETQRNKGNFPGRFSGRQFSNSRSEMNVSTLELGDSALYLCASSRGTGLEETQYFGPGTRLLVL.

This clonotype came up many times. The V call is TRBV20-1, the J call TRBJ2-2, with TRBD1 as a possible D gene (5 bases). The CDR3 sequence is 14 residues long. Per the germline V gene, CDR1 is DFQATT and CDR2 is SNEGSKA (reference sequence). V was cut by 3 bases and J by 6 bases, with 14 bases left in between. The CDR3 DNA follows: TGCAGTGCTAGTAACCCAAGGGGCGCCGGGGAGCTGTTTTTT. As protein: CSASNPRGAGELFF.

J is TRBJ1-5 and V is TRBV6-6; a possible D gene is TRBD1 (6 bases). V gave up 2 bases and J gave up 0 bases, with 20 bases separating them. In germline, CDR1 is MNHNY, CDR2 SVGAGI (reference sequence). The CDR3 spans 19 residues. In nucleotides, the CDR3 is TGTGCCAGCAGTTACCCACGGGGGGCTACAACTTATAGCAATCAGCCCCAGCATTTT. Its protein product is CASSYPRGATTYSNQPQHF.

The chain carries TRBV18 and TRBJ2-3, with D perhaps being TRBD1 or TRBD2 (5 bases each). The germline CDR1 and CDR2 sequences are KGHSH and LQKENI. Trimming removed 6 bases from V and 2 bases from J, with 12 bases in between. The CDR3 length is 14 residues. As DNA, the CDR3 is TGTGCCAGCTCCCAGGGAGCTGTCACAGATACGCAGTATTTT. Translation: CASSQGAVTDTQYF.

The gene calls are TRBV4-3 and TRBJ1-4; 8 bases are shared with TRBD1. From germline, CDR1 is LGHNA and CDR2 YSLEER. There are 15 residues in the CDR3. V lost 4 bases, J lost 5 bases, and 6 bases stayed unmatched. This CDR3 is CASSRNRGDNEKLFF. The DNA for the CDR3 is TGCGCCAGCAGCCGAAACAGGGGGGACAATGAAAAACTGTTTTTT.

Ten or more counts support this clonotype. The DNA for the CDR3 is TGTGCCAGCAGTACAGGCGGGACAGCCTACGAGCAGTACTTC. Its translation: CASSTGGTAYEQYF. V is TRBV6-5 and J is TRBJ2-7; weak D call: TRBD1 (7 bases). In germline, CDR1 is MNHEY, CDR2 SVGAGI. This CDR3 has 14 residues. The V gene lost 5 bases and the J gene lost 2 bases, with 13 bases spanning the gap.

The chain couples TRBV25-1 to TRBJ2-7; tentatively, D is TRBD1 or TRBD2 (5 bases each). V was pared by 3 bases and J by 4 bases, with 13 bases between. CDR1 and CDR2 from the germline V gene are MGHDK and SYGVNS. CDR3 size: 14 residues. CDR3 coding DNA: TGTGCCAGCAGTGAGGCGGGCAGGGAGTACGAGCAGTACGTC. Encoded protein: CASSEAGREYEQYV.

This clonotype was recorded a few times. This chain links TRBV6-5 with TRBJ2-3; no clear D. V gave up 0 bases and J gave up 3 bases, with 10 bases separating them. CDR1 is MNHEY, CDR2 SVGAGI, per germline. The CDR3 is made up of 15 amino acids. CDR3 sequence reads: CASSYSLRRTDTQYF. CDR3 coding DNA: TGTGCCAGCAGTTACTCCCTGAGGAGAACAGATACGCAGTATTTT.

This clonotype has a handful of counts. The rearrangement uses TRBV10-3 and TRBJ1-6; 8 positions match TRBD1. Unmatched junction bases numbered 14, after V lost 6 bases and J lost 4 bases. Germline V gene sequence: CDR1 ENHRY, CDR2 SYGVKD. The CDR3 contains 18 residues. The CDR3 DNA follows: TGTGCCATCAGCAGAGGATGGACAGGGAGGAGGTATAATTCACCCCTCCACTTT. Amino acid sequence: CAISRGWTGRRYNSPLHF.

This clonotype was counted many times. Here the CDR3 reads CASSLERETQYF. The CDR3 DNA sequence: TGTGCCAGCAGCCTAGAGCGGGAGACCCAGTACTTC. The rearrangement joins TRBV3-1 to TRBJ2-5, with D tentatively TRBD2 (5 bases). The V end lost 4 bases, the J end lost 5 bases, and 8 bases lay between the germline ends. Looked up from germline, CDR1 is LGHDT and CDR2 is YNNKEL (reference sequence). The CDR3 sequence is 12 residues long.

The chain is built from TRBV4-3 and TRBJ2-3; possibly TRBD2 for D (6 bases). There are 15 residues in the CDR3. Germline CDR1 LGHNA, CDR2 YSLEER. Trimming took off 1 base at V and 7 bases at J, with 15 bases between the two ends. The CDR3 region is CASSQVYGGSNTQYF. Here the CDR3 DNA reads TGCGCCAGCAGCCAAGTTTACGGGGGATCAAATACGCAGTATTTT.

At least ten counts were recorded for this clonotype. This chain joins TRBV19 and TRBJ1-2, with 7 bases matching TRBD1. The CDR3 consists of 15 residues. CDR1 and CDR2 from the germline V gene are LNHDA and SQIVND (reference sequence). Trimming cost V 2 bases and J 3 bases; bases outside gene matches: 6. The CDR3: CASSISSQGDYGYTF. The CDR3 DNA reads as TGTGCCAGTAGTATATCATCTCAGGGGGACTATGGCTACACCTTC. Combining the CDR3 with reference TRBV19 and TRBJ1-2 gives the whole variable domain DGGITQSPKYLFRKEGQNVTLSCEQNLNHDAMYWYRQDPGQGLRLIYYSQIVNDFQKGDIAEGYSVSREKKESFPLTVTSAQKNPTAFYLCASSISSQGDYGYTFGSGTRLTVV.

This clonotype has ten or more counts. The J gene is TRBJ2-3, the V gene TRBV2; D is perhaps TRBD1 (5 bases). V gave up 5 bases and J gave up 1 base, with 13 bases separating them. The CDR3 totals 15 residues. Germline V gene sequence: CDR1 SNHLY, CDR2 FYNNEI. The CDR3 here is CASSSRQWGTDTQYF. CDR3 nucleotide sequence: TGTGCCAGCAGTTCACGACAGTGGGGCACAGATACGCAGTATTTT.

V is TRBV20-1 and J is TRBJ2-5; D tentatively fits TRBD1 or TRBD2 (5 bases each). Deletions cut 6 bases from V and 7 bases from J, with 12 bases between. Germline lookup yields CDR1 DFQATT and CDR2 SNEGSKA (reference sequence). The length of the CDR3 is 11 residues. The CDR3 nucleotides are TGCAGTGCCGGGACCGTGGGGACCCAGTACTTC. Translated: CSAGTVGTQYF.

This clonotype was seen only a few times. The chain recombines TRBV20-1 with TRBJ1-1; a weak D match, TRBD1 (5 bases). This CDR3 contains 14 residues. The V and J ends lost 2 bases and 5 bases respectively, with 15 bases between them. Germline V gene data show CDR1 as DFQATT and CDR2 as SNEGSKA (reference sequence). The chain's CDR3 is CSARPDGGRTEAFF. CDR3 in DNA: TGCAGTGCTAGACCGGACGGGGGGAGGACTGAAGCTTTCTTT.

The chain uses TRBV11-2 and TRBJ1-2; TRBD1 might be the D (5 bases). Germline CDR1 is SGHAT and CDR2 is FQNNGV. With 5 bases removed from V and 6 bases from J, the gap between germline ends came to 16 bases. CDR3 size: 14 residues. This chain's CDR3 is CASSQNSLRDGYTF. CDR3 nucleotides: TGTGCCAGCAGCCAAAACAGCCTCAGGGATGGCTACACCTTC.